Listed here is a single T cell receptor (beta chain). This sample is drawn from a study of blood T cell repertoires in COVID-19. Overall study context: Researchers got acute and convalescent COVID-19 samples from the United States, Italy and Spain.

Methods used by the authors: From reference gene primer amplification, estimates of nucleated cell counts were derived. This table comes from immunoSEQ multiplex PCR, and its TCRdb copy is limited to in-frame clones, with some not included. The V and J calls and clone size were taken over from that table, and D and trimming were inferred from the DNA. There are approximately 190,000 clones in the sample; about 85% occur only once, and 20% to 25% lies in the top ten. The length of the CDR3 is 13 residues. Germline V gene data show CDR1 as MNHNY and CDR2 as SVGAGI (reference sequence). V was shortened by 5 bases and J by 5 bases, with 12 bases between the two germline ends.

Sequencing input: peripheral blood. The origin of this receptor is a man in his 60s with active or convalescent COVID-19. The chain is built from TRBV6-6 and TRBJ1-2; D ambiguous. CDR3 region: CASSPTPGYGYTF. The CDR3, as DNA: TGTGCCAGCAGTCCGACACCGGGGTATGGCTACACCTTC.